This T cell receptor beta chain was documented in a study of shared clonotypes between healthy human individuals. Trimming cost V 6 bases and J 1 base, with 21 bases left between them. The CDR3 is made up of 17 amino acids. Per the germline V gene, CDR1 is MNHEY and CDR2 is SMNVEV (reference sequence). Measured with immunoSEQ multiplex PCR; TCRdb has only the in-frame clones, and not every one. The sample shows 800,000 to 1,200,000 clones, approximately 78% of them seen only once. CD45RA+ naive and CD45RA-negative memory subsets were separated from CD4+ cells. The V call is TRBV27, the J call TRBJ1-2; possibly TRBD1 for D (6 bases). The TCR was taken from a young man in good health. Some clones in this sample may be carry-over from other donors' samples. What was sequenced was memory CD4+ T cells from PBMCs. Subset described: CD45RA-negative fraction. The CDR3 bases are TGTGCCAGCAGCTCCTGGCCGACAGGACCTCATAACTATGGCTACACCTTC. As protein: CASSSWPTGPHNYGYTF.